This record looks at one TCR beta chain sequence and its context. This sample was included in a study of CD8 T cells in Susac syndrome. The CDR3 consists of 18 residues. V gave up 0 bases and J gave up 0 bases, with 18 bases separating them. Looked up from germline, CDR1 is GTSNPN and CDR2 is SVGIG (reference sequence). With random hexamers, reverse transcription was performed on about 0.5 to 1 ug of RNA. Coverage of TCR beta CDR3 amplification by immunoSEQ multiplex PCR extended to 54 Vbeta and 13 Jbeta. One entry per CDR3 protein results from TCRdb running MiXCR on the immunoSEQ multiplex PCR reads. Of some 150,000 distinct CDR3 sequences listed, approximately 93% were seen once; the top ten hold around 0.21%.

The chain combines TRBV30 with TRBJ1-3; D might be TRBD1 (6 bases). This clonotype originated in a human donor with multiple sclerosis. The specimen was CD8+ T cells from PBMCs. CDR3 bases: TGTGCCTGGAGTGTTGTCGGTTCGGGGGCCGGCTCTGGAAACACCATATATTTT. Its protein is CAWSVVGSGAGSGNTIYF.